This T cell receptor beta chain derives from a study of cytomegalovirus exposure and HLA in healthy donors. The germline CDR1 and CDR2 sequences are MNHEY and SMNVEV (reference sequence). After removal of 8 bases from V and 2 bases from J, the junction contained 10 bases not matched to a gene. The CDR3 length is 15 residues. Assay: immunoSEQ multiplex PCR; the TCRdb copy retains only in-frame clones and omits some. The table records 66,000 or so clones, 95% to 98% of them present only once. Notes on the study in general: Investigators reported 150 to 200 TCR beta chains as tied to cytomegalovirus. Most TCR sequences were rare, but some public TCRs occurred in many donors. In vitro confirmation showed three CMV-associated chains to be CMV antigen specific.

On this clone: The antigen is not known.

Sequencing was carried out using PBMCs. This clonotype was obtained from a woman aged 18 to 35 in good health and CMV-seropositive. The chain is built from TRBV27 and TRBJ2-3; 7 bases agree with TRBD1. In nucleotides, the CDR3 is TGTGCCAGCTTCCAACCCGGGACAGTCACAGATACGCAGTATTTT. Translating gives CASFQPGTVTDTQYF.